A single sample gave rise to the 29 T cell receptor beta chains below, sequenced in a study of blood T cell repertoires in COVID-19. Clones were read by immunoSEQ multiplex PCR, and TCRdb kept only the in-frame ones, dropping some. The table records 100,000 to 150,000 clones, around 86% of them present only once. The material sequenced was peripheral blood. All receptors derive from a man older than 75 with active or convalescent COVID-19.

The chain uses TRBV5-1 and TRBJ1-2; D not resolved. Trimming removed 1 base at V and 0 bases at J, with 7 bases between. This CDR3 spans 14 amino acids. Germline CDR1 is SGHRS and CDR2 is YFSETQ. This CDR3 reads CASSLYLTNYGYTF. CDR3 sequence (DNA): TGCGCCAGCAGCTTGTATCTTACTAACTATGGCTACACCTTC.

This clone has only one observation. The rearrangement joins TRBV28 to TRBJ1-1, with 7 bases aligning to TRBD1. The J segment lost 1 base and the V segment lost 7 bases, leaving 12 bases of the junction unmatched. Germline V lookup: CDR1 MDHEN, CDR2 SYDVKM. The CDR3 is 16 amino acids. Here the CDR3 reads CASIRPPQGSNTEAFF. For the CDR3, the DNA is TGTGCCAGCATCCGCCCCCCACAGGGGTCGAACACTGAAGCTTTCTTT.

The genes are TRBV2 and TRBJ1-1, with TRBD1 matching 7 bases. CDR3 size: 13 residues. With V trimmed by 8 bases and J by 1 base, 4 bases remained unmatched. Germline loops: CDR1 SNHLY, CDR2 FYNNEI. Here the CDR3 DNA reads TGTGCCAGCCGGGGACAGCCGAACACTGAAGCTTTCTTT. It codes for CASRGQPNTEAFF.

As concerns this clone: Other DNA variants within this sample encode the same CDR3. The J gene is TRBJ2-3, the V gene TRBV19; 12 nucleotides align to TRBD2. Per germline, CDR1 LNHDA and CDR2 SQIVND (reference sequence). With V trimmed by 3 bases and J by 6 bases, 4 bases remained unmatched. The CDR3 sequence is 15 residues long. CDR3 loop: CASSIRLAGADTQYF. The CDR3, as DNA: TGTGCCAGTAGTATCAGACTAGCGGGAGCTGATACGCAGTATTTT.

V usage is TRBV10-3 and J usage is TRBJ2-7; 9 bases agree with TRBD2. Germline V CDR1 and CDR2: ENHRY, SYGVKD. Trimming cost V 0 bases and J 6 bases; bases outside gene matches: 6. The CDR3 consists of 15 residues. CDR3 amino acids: CAISESSGSNVEQYF. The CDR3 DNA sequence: TGTGCCATCAGTGAGTCTAGCGGGAGTAACGTCGAGCAGTACTTC.

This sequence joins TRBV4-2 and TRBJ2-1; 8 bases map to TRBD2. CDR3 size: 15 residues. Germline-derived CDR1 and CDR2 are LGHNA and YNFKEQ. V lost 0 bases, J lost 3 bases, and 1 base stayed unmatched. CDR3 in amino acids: CASSQEAGVYNEQFF. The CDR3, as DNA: TGTGCCAGCAGCCAAGAAGCGGGAGTCTACAATGAGCAGTTCTTC.

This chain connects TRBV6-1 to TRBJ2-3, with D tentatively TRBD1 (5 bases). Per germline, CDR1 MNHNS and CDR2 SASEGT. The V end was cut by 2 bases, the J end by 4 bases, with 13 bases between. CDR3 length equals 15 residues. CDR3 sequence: CASSETSGRADTQYF. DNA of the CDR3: TGTGCCAGCAGTGAAACGTCAGGGCGCGCAGATACGCAGTATTTT.

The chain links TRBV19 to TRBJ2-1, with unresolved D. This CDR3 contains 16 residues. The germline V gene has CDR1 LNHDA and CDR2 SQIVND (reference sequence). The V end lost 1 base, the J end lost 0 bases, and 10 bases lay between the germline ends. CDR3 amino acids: CASSIGAYDSYNEQFF. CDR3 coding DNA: TGTGCCAGTAGTATAGGGGCGTACGACTCCTACAATGAGCAGTTCTTC. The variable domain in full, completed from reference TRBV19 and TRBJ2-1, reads DGGITQSPKYLFRKEGQNVTLSCEQNLNHDAMYWYRQDPGQGLRLIYYSQIVNDFQKGDIAEGYSVSREKKESFPLTVTSAQKNPTAFYLCASSIGAYDSYNEQFFGPGTRLTVL.

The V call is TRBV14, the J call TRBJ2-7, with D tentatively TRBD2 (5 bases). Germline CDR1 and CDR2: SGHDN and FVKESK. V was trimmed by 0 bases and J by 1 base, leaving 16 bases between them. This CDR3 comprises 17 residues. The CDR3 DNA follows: TGTGCCAGCAGCCAAGATCCCAGAATCCGGGGATCCTACGAGCAGTACTTC. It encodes CASSQDPRIRGSYEQYF.

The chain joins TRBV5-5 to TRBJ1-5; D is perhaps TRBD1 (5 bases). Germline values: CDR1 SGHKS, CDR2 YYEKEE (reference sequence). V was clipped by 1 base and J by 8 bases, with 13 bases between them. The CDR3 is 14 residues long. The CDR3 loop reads CASSLNAGGEPQHF. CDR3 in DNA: TGTGCCAGCAGCTTGAATGCGGGGGGTGAGCCCCAGCATTTT.

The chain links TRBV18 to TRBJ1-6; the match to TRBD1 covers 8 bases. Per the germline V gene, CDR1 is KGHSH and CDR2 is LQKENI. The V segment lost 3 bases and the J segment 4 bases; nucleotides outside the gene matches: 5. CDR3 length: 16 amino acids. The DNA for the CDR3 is TGTGCCAGCTCACCGTCGACAGGGGCGTATAATTCACCCCTCCACTTT. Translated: CASSPSTGAYNSPLHF. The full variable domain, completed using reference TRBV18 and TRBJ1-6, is NAGVMQNPRHLVRRRGQEARLRCSPMKGHSHVYWYRQLPEEGLKFMVYLQKENIIDESGMPKERFSAEFPKEGPSILRIQQVVRGDSAAYFCASSPSTGAYNSPLHFGNGTRLTVT.

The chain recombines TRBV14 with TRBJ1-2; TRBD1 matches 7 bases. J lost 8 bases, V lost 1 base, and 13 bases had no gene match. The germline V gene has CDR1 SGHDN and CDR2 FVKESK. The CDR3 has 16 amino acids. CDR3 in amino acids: CASSQGPGTARGGYTF. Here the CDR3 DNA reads TGTGCCAGCAGCCAAGGTCCTGGGACAGCCCGCGGGGGCTACACCTTC. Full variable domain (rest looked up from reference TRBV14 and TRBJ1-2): EAGVTQFPSHSVIEKGQTVTLRCDPISGHDNLYWYRRVMGKEIKFLLHFVKESKQDESGMPNNRFLAERTGGTYSTLKVQPAELEDSGVYFCASSQGPGTARGGYTFGSGTRLTVV.

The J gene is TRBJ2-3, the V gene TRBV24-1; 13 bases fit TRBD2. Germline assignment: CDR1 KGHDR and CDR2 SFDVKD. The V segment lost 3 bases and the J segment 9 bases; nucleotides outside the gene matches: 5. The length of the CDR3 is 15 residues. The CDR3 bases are TGTGCCACCAGTGATCCAGGACTAGCGGGAGCGACGCAGTATTTT. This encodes CATSDPGLAGATQYF.

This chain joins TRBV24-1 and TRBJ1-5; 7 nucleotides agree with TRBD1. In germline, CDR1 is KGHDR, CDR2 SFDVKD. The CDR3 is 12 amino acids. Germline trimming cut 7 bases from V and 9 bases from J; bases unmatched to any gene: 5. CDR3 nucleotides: TGTGCCACCAGAGGGGGCGCCGGGCCCCAGCATTTT. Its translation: CATRGGAGPQHF.

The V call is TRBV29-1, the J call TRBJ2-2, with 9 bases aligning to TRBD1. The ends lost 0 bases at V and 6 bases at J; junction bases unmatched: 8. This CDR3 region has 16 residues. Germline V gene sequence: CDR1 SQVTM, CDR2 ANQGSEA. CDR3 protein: CSVEDPTGGFPGELFF. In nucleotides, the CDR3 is TGCAGCGTTGAAGACCCCACAGGGGGCTTCCCCGGGGAGCTGTTTTTT.

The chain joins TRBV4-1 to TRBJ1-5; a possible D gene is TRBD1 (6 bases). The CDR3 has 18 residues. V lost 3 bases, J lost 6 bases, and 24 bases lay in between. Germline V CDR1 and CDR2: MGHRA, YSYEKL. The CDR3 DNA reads TGCGCCAGCAGCCAGGATATGGGCAGGGGAGGGATTTTTCAGCCCCAGCATTTT. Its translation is CASSQDMGRGGIFQPQHF.

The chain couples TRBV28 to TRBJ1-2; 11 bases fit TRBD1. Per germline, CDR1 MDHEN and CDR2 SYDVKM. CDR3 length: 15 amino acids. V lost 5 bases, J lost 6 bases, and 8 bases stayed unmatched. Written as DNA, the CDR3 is TGTGCCAGCAGTAGGACAGGGGGCGCCATACATGGCTACACCTTC. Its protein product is CASSRTGGAIHGYTF.

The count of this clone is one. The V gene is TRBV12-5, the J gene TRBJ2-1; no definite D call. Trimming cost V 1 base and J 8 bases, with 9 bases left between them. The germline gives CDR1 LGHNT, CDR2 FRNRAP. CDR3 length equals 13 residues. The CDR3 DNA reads TGTGCTAGTGGTTTGGACCCTAGAGATGAGCAGTTCTTC. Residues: CASGLDPRDEQFF.

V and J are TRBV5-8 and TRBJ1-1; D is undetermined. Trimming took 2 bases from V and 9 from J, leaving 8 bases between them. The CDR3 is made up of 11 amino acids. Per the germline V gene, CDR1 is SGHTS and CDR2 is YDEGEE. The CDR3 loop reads CASSFDGKAFF. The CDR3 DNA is TGTGCCAGCAGCTTCGACGGGAAAGCTTTCTTT.

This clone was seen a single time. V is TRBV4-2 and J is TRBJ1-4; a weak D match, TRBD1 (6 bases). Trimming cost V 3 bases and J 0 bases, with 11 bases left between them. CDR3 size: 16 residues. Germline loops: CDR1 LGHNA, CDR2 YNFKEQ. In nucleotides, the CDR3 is TGTGCCAGCAGCCAGCGGACAGATGCAACTAATGAAAAACTGTTTTTT. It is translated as CASSQRTDATNEKLFF.

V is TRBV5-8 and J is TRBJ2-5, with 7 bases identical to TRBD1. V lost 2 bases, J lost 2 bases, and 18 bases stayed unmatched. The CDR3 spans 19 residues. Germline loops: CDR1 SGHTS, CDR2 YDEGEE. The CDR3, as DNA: TGTGCCAGCAGCTTTTTTTGGGGAAATCGACAGGGTCGGCAAGAGACCCAGTACTTC. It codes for CASSFFWGNRQGRQETQYF. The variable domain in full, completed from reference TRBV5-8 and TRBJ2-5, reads EAGVTQSPTHLIKTRGQQATLRCSPISGHTSVYWYQQALGLGLQFLLWYDEGEERNRGNFPPRFSGRQFPNYSSELNVNALELEDSALYLCASSFFWGNRQGRQETQYFGPGTRLLVL.

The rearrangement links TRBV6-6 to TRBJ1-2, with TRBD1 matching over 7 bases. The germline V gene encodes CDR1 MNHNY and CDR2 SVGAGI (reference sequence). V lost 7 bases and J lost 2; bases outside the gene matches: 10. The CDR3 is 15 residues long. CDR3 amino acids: CASTRGQYGNYGYTF. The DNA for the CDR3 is TGTGCCAGCACACGGGGACAGTATGGGAACTATGGCTACACCTTC.

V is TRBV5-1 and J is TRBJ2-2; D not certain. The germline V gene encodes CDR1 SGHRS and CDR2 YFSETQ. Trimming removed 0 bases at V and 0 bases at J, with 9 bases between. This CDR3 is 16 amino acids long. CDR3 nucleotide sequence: TGCGCCAGCAGCTTGGCGGAGCGAGCGAACACCGGGGAGCTGTTTTTT. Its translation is CASSLAERANTGELFF. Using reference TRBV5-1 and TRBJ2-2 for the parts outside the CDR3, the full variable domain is KAGVTQTPRYLIKTRGQQVTLSCSPISGHRSVSWYQQTPGQGLQFLFEYFSETQRNKGNFPGRFSGRQFSNSRSEMNVSTLELGDSALYLCASSLAERANTGELFFGEGSRLTVL.

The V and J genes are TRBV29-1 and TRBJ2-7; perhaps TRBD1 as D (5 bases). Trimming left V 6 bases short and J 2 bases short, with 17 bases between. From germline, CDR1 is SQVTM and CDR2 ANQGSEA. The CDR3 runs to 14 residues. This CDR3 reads CSVASFPQAYEQYF. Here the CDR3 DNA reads TGCAGCGTCGCCTCTTTCCCACAGGCCTACGAGCAGTACTTC.

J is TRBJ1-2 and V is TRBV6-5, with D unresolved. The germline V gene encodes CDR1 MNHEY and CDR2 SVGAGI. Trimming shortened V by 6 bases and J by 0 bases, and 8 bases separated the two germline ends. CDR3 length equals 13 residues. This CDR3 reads CASRITPNYGYTF. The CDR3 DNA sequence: TGTGCCAGCAGAATAACTCCTAACTATGGCTACACCTTC.

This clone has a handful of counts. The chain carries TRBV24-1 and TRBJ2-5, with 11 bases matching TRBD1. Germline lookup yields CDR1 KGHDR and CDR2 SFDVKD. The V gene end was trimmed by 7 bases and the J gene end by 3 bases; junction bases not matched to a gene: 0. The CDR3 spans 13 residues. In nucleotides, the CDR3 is TGTGCCACCAGGGGACAGGGGGAAGAGACCCAGTACTTC. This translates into CATRGQGEETQYF.

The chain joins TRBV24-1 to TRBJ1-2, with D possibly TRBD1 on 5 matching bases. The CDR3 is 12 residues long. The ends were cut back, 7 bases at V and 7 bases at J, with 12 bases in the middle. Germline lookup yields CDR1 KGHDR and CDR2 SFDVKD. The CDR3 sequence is CATSPDSIGYTF. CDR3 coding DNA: TGTGCCACCAGCCCAGACAGCATTGGCTACACCTTC.

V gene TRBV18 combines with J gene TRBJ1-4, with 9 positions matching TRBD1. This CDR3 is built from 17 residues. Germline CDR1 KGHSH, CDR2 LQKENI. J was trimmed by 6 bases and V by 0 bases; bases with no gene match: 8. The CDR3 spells CASSPPKNRDRDEKLFF. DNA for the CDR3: TGTGCCAGCTCACCACCCAAAAACCGGGACAGGGATGAAAAACTGTTTTTT.

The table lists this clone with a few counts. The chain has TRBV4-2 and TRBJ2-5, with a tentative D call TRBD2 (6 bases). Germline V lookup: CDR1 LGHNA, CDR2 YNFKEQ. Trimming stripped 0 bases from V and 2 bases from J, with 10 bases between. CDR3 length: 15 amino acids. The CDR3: CASSQDRGLQETQYF. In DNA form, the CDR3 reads TGTGCCAGCAGCCAAGATCGGGGACTTCAAGAGACCCAGTACTTC.